This TCR beta chain was identified during a study of cytotoxic CD8 clonotypes in ibrutinib-treated CLL. Study-wide background: Response samples were obtained once patients had received a median about 11 months of treatment, range 6 to 36.

Repertoires were generated with immunoSEQ multiplex PCR, while TCRdb's copy carries only in-frame clones and drops some. The repertoire holds some 30,000 clones, with about 70% as singletons. With 4 bases clipped from V and 5 bases from J, the junction kept 6 bases outside the gene matches. CDR3 length: 15 residues. CDR1 and CDR2 from the germline V gene are SEHNR and FQNEAQ (reference sequence). Around 1.9 micrograms of genomic DNA, which was extracted from cryopreserved PBMCs, served as the material used for the TCR beta libraries. Comment on this clone: Its antigen is unidentified.

Overall study results and limits: The public clonotypes identified were infrequent and showed contraction or stability on treatment. A difference in sampling times existed between sustained-remission and progressing patients.

The sample in question was PBMCs, obtained after 36 months of ibrutinib treatment. This clonotype was obtained from a human donor with chronic lymphocytic leukemia. This rearrangement joins TRBV7-9 to TRBJ2-5; 11 bases align to TRBD1. The CDR3 region is CASSSPGQGVETQYF. Written as DNA, the CDR3 is TGTGCCAGCAGCTCGCCGGGACAGGGGGTGGAGACCCAGTACTTC.